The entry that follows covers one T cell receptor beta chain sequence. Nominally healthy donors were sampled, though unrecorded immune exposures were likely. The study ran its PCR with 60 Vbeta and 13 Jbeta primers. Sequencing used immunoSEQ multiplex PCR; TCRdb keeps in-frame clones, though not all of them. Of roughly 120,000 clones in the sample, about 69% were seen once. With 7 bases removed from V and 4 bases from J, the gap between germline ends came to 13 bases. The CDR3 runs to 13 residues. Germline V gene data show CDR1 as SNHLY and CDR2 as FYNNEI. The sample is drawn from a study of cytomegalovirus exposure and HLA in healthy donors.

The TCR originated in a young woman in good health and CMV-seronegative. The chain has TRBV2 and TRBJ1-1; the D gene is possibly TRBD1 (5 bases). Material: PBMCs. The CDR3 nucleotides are TGTGCCAGCACAGACGGGGGGATCACTGAAGCTTTCTTT. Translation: CASTDGGITEAFF.